Listed below are T cell receptor beta chains from one sample, sequenced in a study of regulatory T cells in long-lasting Graves disease. MiXCR, applied by TCRdb to the multiplex PCR reads, yields one record per CDR3 protein. The sample includes 580,000 or so distinct CDR3 sequences, about 16% of them seen just once. These data also featured in a second study, about T cells in Graves' hyperthyroidism and ophthalmopathy.

The sample in question was peripheral blood mononuclear cells (PBMCs), obtained at new diagnosis, from a patient treated with antithyroid drugs. These receptors all come from a man younger than 35 with Graves disease. CDR3s include the opening cysteine and the closing phenylalanine or tryptophan. The D gene is left open where the match is weak. For some rows the clone size is stated as once, few or many, or as a class when expanded; others skip it.

j_call	d_call	clone_size	v_call	cdr3_aa	cdr3_nt
TRBJ1-4	NA	few	TRBV7-9	CASSLVAADEKLFF	TGTGCCAGCAGCTTAGTGGCGGCAGACGAAAAACTGTTTTTT
TRBJ1-4	TRBD1	NA	TRBV6-1	CASTPDRVNEKLFF	TGTGCCAGCACTCCCGACAGGGTTAATGAAAAACTGTTTTTT
TRBJ2-7	NA	many	TRBV12-3/TRBV12-4	CASSLPGRSFYEQYF	TGTGCCAGCAGTTTACCGGGACGGAGCTTCTACGAGCAGTACTTC
TRBJ2-2	TRBD1	NA	TRBV9	CASSVGTGYTGELFF	TGTGCCAGCAGCGTCGGGACAGGGTACACCGGGGAGCTGTTTTTT
TRBJ1-1	NA	few	TRBV12-5	CASGSQITEAFF	TGTGCTAGTGGGAGCCAGATCACTGAAGCTTTCTTT
TRBJ2-5	TRBD2	many	TRBV10-3	CAIKGAGDETQYF	TGTGCCATCAAGGGCGCGGGAGATGAGACCCAGTACTTC
TRBJ1-1	NA	many	TRBV27	CASSLSAGANTEAFF	TGTGCCAGCAGTTTATCTGCAGGGGCAAACACTGAAGCTTTCTTT
TRBJ2-1	TRBD2	many	TRBV9	CASSLRLARGHNEQFF	TGTGCCAGCAGCTTACGACTAGCCCGCGGTCACAATGAGCAGTTCTTC
TRBJ2-1	NA	NA	TRBV7-3	CASSLLAIEGSYNEQFF	TGTGCCAGCAGCTTATTGGCCATAGAAGGATCCTACAATGAGCAGTTCTTC
TRBJ2-2	NA	many	TRBV10-1	CASSGQFTGELFF	TGCGCCAGCAGTGGACAGTTCACCGGGGAGCTGTTTTTT
TRBJ2-2	NA	NA	TRBV10-3	CAISESKAKRGGVLGELFF	TGTGCCATCAGTGAGTCGAAAGCGAAAAGGGGCGGAGTGTTAGGGGAGCTGTTTTTT
TRBJ2-3	NA	NA	TRBV7-9	CASSLVLARTTDTQYF	TGTGCCAGCAGCTTAGTACTAGCTCGAACCACAGATACGCAGTATTTT
TRBJ2-1	TRBD2	many	TRBV30	CAWSVAGEGYNEQFF	TGTGCCTGGAGTGTAGCGGGAGAAGGGTACAATGAGCAGTTCTTC
TRBJ1-2	NA	few	TRBV6-6	CASSYSPTNYGYTF	TGTGCCAGCAGTTACTCGCCCACGAACTATGGCTACACCTTC
TRBJ2-2	NA	few	TRBV25-1	CASSVMAGELFF	TGTGCCAGCAGTGTAATGGCCGGGGAGCTGTTTTTT
TRBJ2-5	TRBD2	many	TRBV11-3	CASSPPLGPREGETQYF	TGTGCCAGCAGCCCGCCCCTGGGTCCGCGGGAGGGAGAGACCCAGTACTTC